Listed here are 25 T cell receptor beta chains from one sample, sequenced in a study of regulatory T cells in long-lasting Graves disease. The time point: newly diagnosed GD, antithyroid drugs for less than 3 months. RNA extracted from PBMCs served as the sequencing template. Combining iRepertoire HTBI primers with Arm-PCR of CDR3 regions, the authors built TCR beta libraries. TCRdb ran MiXCR on the multiplex PCR reads and lists one entry per CDR3 protein. The sample lists around 480,000 distinct CDR3 sequences; about 16% were seen once. This sample also appeared in a second study, on T cells in Graves' hyperthyroidism and ophthalmopathy.

The sequenced sample was peripheral blood mononuclear cells (PBMCs), obtained at new diagnosis, from a patient treated with antithyroid drugs. The receptors were gathered from a woman aged 35-60 years with Graves disease.

The chain uses TRBV10-3 and TRBJ2-3, with D tentatively TRBD2 (6 bases). V shed 4 bases and J shed 2 bases, with 13 bases lying between them. This CDR3 is built from 15 residues. Germline CDR1 and CDR2: ENHRY and SYGVKD. The CDR3 sequence: CAISVGGEHTDTQYF. The CDR3, as DNA: TGTGCCATCAGTGTAGGCGGGGAGCACACAGATACGCAGTATTTT.

This clonotype was counted a few times. The CDR3 DNA reads as TGTGCCAGCAGTTCCCGGGCCGAAGGTGGCTACACCTTC. It codes for CASSSRAEGGYTF. The rearrangement joins TRBV2 to TRBJ1-2; D unresolved. Germline values: CDR1 SNHLY, CDR2 FYNNEI. The V end was cut by 5 bases, the J end by 7 bases, with 14 bases between. The CDR3 is 13 amino acids.

Turning to this clonotype: This may be a read error, as it is one base from a much larger clone. The chain recombines TRBV7-8 with TRBJ2-3; no clear D. Trimming removed 5 bases from V and 7 bases from J, with 7 bases in between. The CDR3 spans 11 residues. CDR1 SGHVS and CDR2 FQNEAQ come from the germline V gene. As DNA, the CDR3 is TGTGCCAGCAGCCCCCTCCATACGCAGTATTTT. Its translation: CASSPLHTQYF.

This clonotype was seen ten or more times. The chain carries TRBV7-2 and TRBJ2-7, with 7 bases matching TRBD2. The CDR3 spans 15 residues. Germline values: CDR1 SGHTA, CDR2 FQGNSA. J gave up 0 bases and V 7 bases, and 9 bases lay outside the gene matches. CDR3 amino acids: CASNRGDATSYEQYF. The CDR3 DNA reads TGTGCCAGCAATCGGGGGGACGCTACCTCCTACGAGCAGTACTTC.

On this clonotype: A much larger clone differs by one base, so this may be a read error. The chain is built from TRBV2 and TRBJ2-5; 7 bases are shared with TRBD2. From germline, CDR1 is SNHLY and CDR2 FYNNEI. The CDR3 length is 13 residues. DNA for the CDR3: TGTGCCAGCAAGCGGGACCATCAAGAGACCCAGTGCTTC. This sequence encodes CASKRDHQETQCF.

This clonotype was observed at least ten times. CDR3 residues: CAWTPGTGFNQPQHF. CDR3 bases: TGTGCCTGGACTCCCGGGACAGGGTTCAATCAGCCCCAGCATTTT. J is TRBJ1-5 and V is TRBV30; 9 positions agree with TRBD1. Germline V gene lookup returns CDR1 GTSNPN and CDR2 SVGIG (reference sequence). CDR3 length: 15 amino acids. The V and J ends lost 4 bases and 3 bases, in that order; junction bases with no gene match: 7.

This sequence joins TRBV6-5 and TRBJ2-2, with D possibly TRBD2 on 5 matching bases. Germline CDR1 and CDR2: MNHEY and SVGAGI. There are 15 residues in the CDR3. The V end was cut by 4 bases, the J end by 4 bases, with 13 bases between. This CDR3 is CASSLSGLITGELFF. The CDR3 nucleotides are TGTGCCAGCAGTTTGTCGGGGTTAATCACCGGGGAGCTGTTTTTT.

The CDR3 nucleotides read TGCAGTGCTAGAGATCGAAGGACAGGGGGAACTGAAGCTTTCTTT. It codes for CSARDRRTGGTEAFF. This chain joins TRBV20-1 and TRBJ1-1, with TRBD1 matching 10 bases. The CDR3 is 15 amino acids. V dropped 0 bases and J dropped 5; count of bases not matched to a gene: 6. CDR1 is DFQATT and CDR2 is SNEGSKA in the germline V gene (reference sequence).

This clonotype was counted many times. The chain recombines TRBV12-3 or TRBV12-4 with TRBJ2-2, with a tentative D call TRBD2 (5 bases). This CDR3 region has 13 residues. V lost 2 bases to trimming and J lost 8 bases, with 9 bases between them. CDR3 in amino acids: CASSLRGAGELFF. The CDR3 DNA reads TGTGCCAGCAGTTTACGGGGAGCGGGGGAGCTGTTTTTT.

V is TRBV5-1 and J is TRBJ1-5; TRBD1 matches 8 bases. Trimming at V came to 0 bases and at J to 4 bases, leaving 3 bases not matched to a gene. The CDR3 is 15 amino acids. The germline V gene has CDR1 SGHRS and CDR2 YFSETQ. CDR3 residues: CASSLETGANQPQHF. Here the CDR3 DNA reads TGCGCCAGCAGCTTGGAGACAGGGGCAAATCAGCCCCAGCATTTT.

V gene TRBV30 combines with J gene TRBJ2-7, with D tentatively TRBD2 (6 bases). V was cut by 5 bases and J by 9 bases, with 23 bases left in between. There are 14 residues in the CDR3. The germline CDR1 and CDR2 sequences are GTSNPN and SVGIG (reference sequence). The CDR3 region is CAWARDSLTHGQYF. The CDR3 DNA sequence: TGTGCCTGGGCCAGGGACTCCTTGACCCACGGGCAGTACTTC.

This clonotype was observed a few times. The rearrangement joins TRBV5-1 to TRBJ2-5; no definite D call. V lost 0 bases, J lost 5 bases, and 11 bases lay in between. Germline V CDR1 and CDR2: SGHRS, YFSETQ. The CDR3 contains 14 residues. The CDR3 nucleotides are TGCGCCAGCAGCTTGGAGGCGCCCTGGGAGACCCAGTACTTC. Translating it yields CASSLEAPWETQYF.

This chain links TRBV11-2 with TRBJ1-2, with 8 bases matching TRBD1. V shed 0 bases, J shed 7 bases, and the junction held 7 bases outside the gene matches. The CDR3 contains 15 residues. Germline-derived CDR1 and CDR2 are SGHAT and FQNNGV. The DNA of the CDR3 is TGTGCCAGCAGCTTAGAAACAGGGGGTACCGGTGGCTACACCTTC. Encoded protein: CASSLETGGTGGYTF. Variable domain in full (rest from reference TRBV11-2 and TRBJ1-2): EAGVAQSPRYKIIEKRQSVAFWCNPISGHATLYWYQQILGQGPKLLIQFQNNGVVDDSQLPKDRFSAERLKGVDSTLKIQPAKLEDSAVYLCASSLETGGTGGYTFGSGTRLTVV.

In its sample, this clonotype was seen many times. The chain couples TRBV12-3 or TRBV12-4 to TRBJ2-1; D may be TRBD1 (5 bases). The CDR3 is 16 amino acids. Trimming took off 6 bases at V and 5 bases at J, with 20 bases between the two ends. CDR3 DNA sequence: TGTGCCAGCAGAAAACCGGGCTACCTAGGGGACAATGAGCAGTTCTTC. The encoded protein is CASRKPGYLGDNEQFF.

In this sample, this clonotype turned up a few times. The J gene is TRBJ2-7, the V gene TRBV30; D could derive from TRBD1 or TRBD2 (5 bases each). CDR1 is GTSNPN and CDR2 is SVGIG in the germline V gene (reference sequence). This CDR3 comprises 14 residues. Trimming left V 7 bases short and J 1 base short, with 17 bases between. The CDR3 coding sequence is TGTGCCTTTCACCCGGGGCCCCCTTCCTACGAGCAGTACTTC. As protein: CAFHPGPPSYEQYF.

The V call is TRBV9, the J call TRBJ1-3; no definite D call. Germline loops: CDR1 SGDLS, CDR2 YYNGEE. Deletions cut 0 bases from V and 3 bases from J, with 7 bases between. The CDR3 is made up of 14 amino acids. The CDR3 DNA reads TGTGCCAGCAGCGTAGGTAGAGATGGAAACACCATATATTTT. This translates into CASSVGRDGNTIYF.

This clonotype was observed many times. The chain uses TRBV12-3 or TRBV12-4 and TRBJ1-3; no firm D call. This CDR3 is 14 amino acids long. The V gene lost 3 bases and the J gene lost 2 bases, with 8 bases spanning the gap. CDR3 sequence reads: CASSFGSTGNTIYF. The CDR3 coding sequence is TGTGCCAGCAGTTTTGGATCAACTGGAAACACCATATATTTT.

This clonotype was observed a handful of times. The chain joins TRBV3-1 to TRBJ2-2; D unclear. The V gene lost 7 bases and the J gene lost 1 base, with 7 bases spanning the gap. This CDR3 is built from 13 residues. Looked up from germline, CDR1 is LGHDT and CDR2 is YNNKEL (reference sequence). The CDR3 sequence: CASKPRNTGELFF. The CDR3 DNA reads TGTGCCAGCAAACCAAGGAACACCGGGGAGCTGTTTTTT. The full variable domain, completed using reference TRBV3-1 and TRBJ2-2, is DTAVSQTPKYLVTQMGNDKSIKCEQNLGHDTMYWYKQDSKKFLKIMFSYNNKELIINETVPNRFSPKSPDKAHLNLHINSLELGDSAVYFCASKPRNTGELFFGEGSRLTVL.

The chain is built from TRBV2 and TRBJ1-2; 11 bases are a match to TRBD1. CDR1 is SNHLY and CDR2 is FYNNEI in the germline V gene. Losses at the gene ends were 7 bases for V and 7 bases for J; bases not matched to a gene: 17. This CDR3 has 17 residues. CDR3 loop: CASNLWTGGANSSGYTF. CDR3 coding DNA: TGTGCCAGCAATCTGTGGACAGGGGGCGCGAACTCTAGTGGCTACACCTTC.

This clonotype was detected only a few times. The rearrangement uses TRBV7-3 and TRBJ2-7; 11 nucleotides match TRBD1. Germline CDR1 and CDR2: SGHTA and FQGTGA. The ends lost 4 bases at V and 5 bases at J; junction bases unmatched: 7. The CDR3 has 15 residues. The CDR3 spells CASSSSGTGGHEQYF. CDR3 nucleotides: TGTGCCAGCAGCTCCTCCGGGACAGGGGGACACGAGCAGTACTTC. Drawing the rest from reference TRBV7-3 and TRBJ2-7, the complete variable domain is GAGVSQTPSNKVTEKGKYVELRCDPISGHTALYWYRQSLGQGPEFLIYFQGTGAADDSGLPNDRFFAVRPEGSVSTLKIQRTERGDSAVYLCASSSSGTGGHEQYFGPGTRLTVT.

This clonotype was picked up many times. J is TRBJ2-2 and V is TRBV5-1, with D unclear. The CDR3 runs 16 residues. CDR1 and CDR2 from the germline V gene are SGHRS and YFSETQ. Trimming shortened V by 4 bases and J by 0 bases, and 13 bases separated the two germline ends. CDR3 region: CASSVTMFANTGELFF. The CDR3 DNA follows: TGCGCCAGCAGCGTGACAATGTTCGCGAACACCGGGGAGCTGTTTTTT. The full variable domain, completed using reference TRBV5-1 and TRBJ2-2, is KAGVTQTPRYLIKTRGQQVTLSCSPISGHRSVSWYQQTPGQGLQFLFEYFSETQRNKGNFPGRFSGRQFSNSRSEMNVSTLELGDSALYLCASSVTMFANTGELFFGEGSRLTVL.

About this clonotype: The junction shows a germline mismatch at one end, possibly a read error. The chain couples TRBV5-1 to TRBJ2-5; 7 nucleotides agree with TRBD1. Germline V gives CDR1 SGHRS, CDR2 YFSETQ. The CDR3 covers 14 residues. CDR3 bases: TGCGCCAGCAGCACTCCTCAGGGGGACGAGACCCATTACTTC. Translating gives CASSTPQGDETHYF. Complete variable domain (other parts from reference TRBV5-1 and TRBJ2-5): KAGVTQTPRYLIKTRGQQVTLSCSPISGHRSVSWYQQTPGQGLQFLFEYFSETQRNKGNFPGRFSGRQFSNSRSEMNVSTLELGDSALYLCASSTPQGDETHYFGPGTRLLVL.

The rearrangement joins TRBV7-2 to TRBJ2-1; 9 nucleotides line up with TRBD2. With 5 bases clipped from V and 6 bases from J, the junction kept 8 bases outside the gene matches. CDR1 is SGHTA and CDR2 is FQGNSA in the germline V gene. The CDR3 contains 15 residues. CDR3: CASSQGLAIRNEQFF. The CDR3 nucleotides read TGTGCCAGCAGCCAAGGACTAGCGATCCGCAATGAGCAGTTCTTC. Together with reference TRBV7-2 and TRBJ2-1, the CDR3 gives the full variable domain: GAGVSQSPSNKVTEKGKDVELRCDPISGHTALYWYRQSLGQGLEFLIYFQGNSAPDKSGLPSDRFSAERTGGSVSTLTIQRTQQEDSAVYLCASSQGLAIRNEQFFGPGTRLTVL.

In its sample, this clonotype was seen many times. The chain recombines TRBV5-6 with TRBJ1-1; possibly TRBD1 for D (6 bases). Germline lookup yields CDR1 SGHDT and CDR2 YYEEEE. Trimming shortened V by 5 bases and J by 4 bases, and 18 bases separated the two germline ends. The CDR3 has 15 amino acids. CDR3 DNA sequence: TGTGCCAGCAGACTCTTTCAGGGGTCTGGCACTGAAGCTTTCTTT. It encodes CASRLFQGSGTEAFF. The full variable domain, rest sourced from reference TRBV5-6 and TRBJ1-1, is DAGVTQSPTHLIKTRGQQVTLRCSPKSGHDTVSWYQQALGQGPQFIFQYYEEEERQRGNFPDRFSGHQFPNYSSELNVNALLLGDSALYLCASRLFQGSGTEAFFGQGTRLTVV.

This clonotype showed up many times. This chain joins TRBV2 and TRBJ1-2, with D hard to call. CDR1 SNHLY and CDR2 FYNNEI come from the germline V gene. The V end was cut by 4 bases, the J end by 0 bases, with 18 bases between. This CDR3 has 17 residues. The CDR3 nucleotides are TGTGCCAGCAGTGTGAGACTTACTACCGGGTCTAACTATGGCTACACCTTC. Translation gives CASSVRLTTGSNYGYTF.